These 27 T cell receptor beta chains were all obtained from the same sample, sequenced in a study of CD8+CD57+ T cells in acquired aplastic anemia. The use of genomic DNA as template underpinned the TCR beta VDJ and CDR3 profiling. One entry per CDR3 protein results from TCRdb running MiXCR on the reads. The sample contains roughly 190,000 distinct CDR3 sequences, approximately 52% of which appear only once. Sequenced material: sorted CD4+, CD8+, or CD8+CD57+ T cells (not recorded which) from PBMCs. The source is a human donor in good health, serving as a control.

This clonotype has ten or more counts. This rearrangement joins TRBV20-1 to TRBJ1-4; D not resolved. The CDR3 spans 13 residues. The germline CDR1 and CDR2 sequences are DFQATT and SNEGSKA (reference sequence). V was shortened by 5 bases and J by 7 bases, with 14 bases between the two germline ends. CDR3 sequence reads: CSASLAGVEKLFF. For the CDR3, the DNA is TGCAGTGCTTCTCTCGCCGGGGTTGAAAAACTGTTTTTT.

This rearrangement joins TRBV7-8 to TRBJ2-5; D remains ambiguous. The CDR3 is made up of 14 amino acids. Germline CDR1 SGHVS, CDR2 FQNEAQ. The germline V and J ends were trimmed by 6 bases and 5 bases, with 16 bases remaining between them. In nucleotides, the CDR3 is TGTGCCAGCAGTCGCCGGGTCCCTGGGGAGACCCAGTACTTC. Protein product: CASSRRVPGETQYF.

The rearrangement links TRBV2 to TRBJ2-3; 8 bases line up with TRBD2. The V gene end was trimmed by 7 bases and the J gene end by 2 bases; junction bases not matched to a gene: 14. Germline V gene lookup returns CDR1 SNHLY and CDR2 FYNNEI. The CDR3 runs 17 residues. CDR3 loop: CASNPRASGSYTDTQYF. The CDR3 nucleotides are TGTGCCAGCAACCCCCGAGCTAGCGGGTCCTACACAGATACGCAGTATTTT.

About this clonotype: One end of the junction does not line up with germline, which may come from a read error. V usage is TRBV10-2 and J usage is TRBJ1-1; D is perhaps TRBD1 (6 bases). The CDR3 consists of 16 residues. Germline V gene lookup returns CDR1 WSHSY and CDR2 SAAADI. The chain's CDR3 is CASSPSDSVTMAEAFF. DNA of the CDR3: TGTGCCAGCTCACCATCGGACAGCGTCACTATGGCTGAAGCTTTCTTT.

J is TRBJ2-7 and V is TRBV2; 11 nucleotides agree with TRBD2. Per the germline V gene, CDR1 is SNHLY and CDR2 is FYNNEI. This CDR3 contains 13 residues. J lost 2 bases, V lost 6 bases, and 0 bases had no gene match. CDR3: CASRLAGAYEQYF. The CDR3 region has the DNA TGTGCCAGCAGACTAGCGGGGGCCTACGAGCAGTACTTC.

This clonotype was seen only a few times. The junction departs from germline at one end; a sequencing error may be responsible. This rearrangement joins TRBV5-6 to TRBJ1-6; D is unclear. This CDR3 region has 16 residues. CDR1 and CDR2 (germline): SGHDT, YYEEEE. CDR3 loop: CASSLTYRAYNSPPHF. The CDR3 nucleotides read TGTGCCAGCAGCTTGACGTACAGAGCCTATAATTCACCCCCCCACTTT.

In its sample, this clonotype ranks as medium-sized. The chain links TRBV10-3 to TRBJ2-5, with a tentative D call TRBD1 (7 bases). The CDR3 is made up of 15 amino acids. Germline V lookup: CDR1 ENHRY, CDR2 SYGVKD. V was cut by 2 bases and J by 5 bases, with 15 bases left in between. DNA of the CDR3: TGTGCCATCAGTGAGGGCAGGGGGAGGATTGAGACCCAGTACTTC. Protein: CAISEGRGRIETQYF.

Comments on this clonotype: At one boundary the junction diverges from the germline segment, which might be a read error. The J gene is TRBJ1-3, the V gene TRBV4-3, with D perhaps TRBD1 (5 bases). CDR3 size: 15 residues. Germline loops: CDR1 LGHNA, CDR2 YSLEER. In nucleotides, the CDR3 is TGCGCCAACAGCCAAGATTCCGCGGGGGATGACACCATATATTTT. Protein: CANSQDSAGDDTIYF.

This clonotype was observed many times. This chain connects TRBV10-3 to TRBJ2-1; 9 nucleotides agree with TRBD2. The J segment lost 5 bases and the V segment lost 3 bases, leaving 5 bases of the junction unmatched. Germline V lookup: CDR1 ENHRY, CDR2 SYGVKD. The CDR3 spans 15 residues. CDR3 nucleotides: TGTGCCATCAGTGACGTAGCGGGGGTGAACAATGAGCAGTTCTTC. It translates to CAISDVAGVNNEQFF.

The V gene is TRBV20-1, the J gene TRBJ2-1; TRBD2 matches 7 bases. Germline loops: CDR1 DFQATT, CDR2 SNEGSKA (reference sequence). The CDR3 length is 13 residues. Germline trimming cut 3 bases from V and 10 bases from J; bases unmatched to any gene: 9. CDR3 region: CSARAGLVSEQFF. The CDR3 nucleotides are TGCAGTGCTAGGGCCGGACTAGTTTCCGAGCAGTTCTTC.

The J gene is TRBJ1-1, the V gene TRBV12-3 or TRBV12-4; no definite D call. This CDR3 is 17 amino acids long. With 3 bases removed from V and 0 bases from J, the gap between germline ends came to 17 bases. The CDR3 nucleotides are TGTGCCAGCAGTTTTTCGGTGGGATGGGATTTGAACACTGAAGCTTTCTTT. This gives the protein CASSFSVGWDLNTEAFF.

This rearrangement joins TRBV7-9 to TRBJ2-2; D may be TRBD1 or TRBD2 (5 bases each). The germline V and J ends were trimmed by 5 bases and 4 bases, with 14 bases remaining between them. This CDR3 has 15 amino acids. CDR1 SEHNR and CDR2 FQNEAQ come from the germline V gene (reference sequence). The CDR3 nucleotides read TGTGCCAGCAGCCCTTTTGAGGGGCGCACCGGGGAGCTGTTTTTT. Amino acid sequence: CASSPFEGRTGELFF. Filled out from reference TRBV7-9 and TRBJ2-2, the complete variable domain reads DTGVSQNPRHKITKRGQNVTFRCDPISEHNRLYWYRQTLGQGPEFLTYFQNEAQLEKSRLLSDRFSAERPKGSFSTLEIQRTEQGDSAMYLCASSPFEGRTGELFFGEGSRLTVL.

CDR3 protein: CASSKQGGQFSSYEQYF. The CDR3 nucleotides are TGTGCCAGCAGCAAACAGGGAGGACAGTTCAGCTCCTACGAGCAGTACTTC. The rearrangement joins TRBV7-7 to TRBJ2-7; perhaps D is TRBD1 or TRBD2 (6 bases each). The CDR3 covers 17 residues. V lost 5 bases and J lost 0, with 20 bases in between. Germline CDR1 SSHAT, CDR2 FNYEAQ (reference sequence).

J is TRBJ2-3 and V is TRBV7-9; D remains unclear. Trimming pared 5 bases from V and 3 bases from J, leaving 18 bases between. The CDR3 is 16 residues long. The germline V gene has CDR1 SEHNR and CDR2 FQNEAQ (reference sequence). The CDR3 sequence: CASSPTPGVGTDTQYF. CDR3 DNA: TGTGCCAGCAGCCCCACGCCAGGAGTGGGGACAGATACGCAGTATTTT.

The rearrangement links TRBV11-2 to TRBJ2-1; D remains unclear. Per germline, CDR1 SGHAT and CDR2 FQNNGV. The V gene lost 1 base and the J gene lost 8 bases, with 15 bases spanning the gap. CDR3 size: 15 residues. Written as DNA, the CDR3 is TGTGCCAGCAGCTTAGTAAATATTGGGTTTCATGAGCAGTTCTTC. Translated: CASSLVNIGFHEQFF.

The rearrangement uses TRBV10-3 and TRBJ1-2, with TRBD1 matching over 8 bases. There are 14 residues in the CDR3. Germline V CDR1 and CDR2: ENHRY, SYGVKD. The V segment lost 4 bases and the J segment 4 bases; nucleotides outside the gene matches: 5. The CDR3 bases are TGTGCCATCAGTGCGGGGACAGGCCTCTATGGCTACACCTTC. Protein product: CAISAGTGLYGYTF.

This clonotype was seen a handful of times. V usage is TRBV19 and J usage is TRBJ1-2, with TRBD1 matching 8 bases. CDR1 LNHDA and CDR2 SQIVND come from the germline V gene (reference sequence). Trimming at V came to 5 bases and at J to 4 bases, leaving 6 bases not matched to a gene. CDR3 length equals 14 residues. The DNA of the CDR3 is TGTGCCAGTAGTCGCGGACAGGGAATCTATGGCTACACCTTC. Protein product: CASSRGQGIYGYTF.

This clonotype has a count of ten or more. V gene TRBV4-1 combines with J gene TRBJ2-7, with 9 bases aligning to TRBD2. Germline loops: CDR1 MGHRA, CDR2 YSYEKL. CDR3 length equals 18 residues. Losses at the gene ends were 1 base for V and 1 base for J; bases not matched to a gene: 11. The CDR3 reads CASSQALRGGGASYEQYF. Written as DNA, the CDR3 is TGCGCCAGCAGCCAAGCCTTGCGGGGGGGCGGCGCATCCTACGAGCAGTACTTC.

Points on this clonotype: A read error is possible here, since a much larger clone lies one base away. DNA for the CDR3: TGCGCCAGCAGCCAAGAAGGCGGGGGCAATCAGCCCCAGCATTTT. Translated: CASSQEGGGNQPQHF. V is TRBV4-1 and J is TRBJ1-5, with no clear D. Looked up from germline, CDR1 is MGHRA and CDR2 is YSYEKL. This CDR3 contains 15 residues. The V gene lost 0 bases and the J gene lost 2 bases, with 8 bases spanning the gap.

As regards this clonotype: One end of the junction varies from germline; a read error may be responsible. The CDR3 DNA is TGCCGCGGGGAACGAACGGGAGAAAGGGCCTACAATGGGCAGTTCTTC. Translating gives CRGERTGERAYNGQFF. The J gene is TRBJ2-1, the V gene TRBV10-1; weak D call: TRBD2 (6 bases). The length of the CDR3 is 16 residues. Germline CDR1 and CDR2: WNHNN and SYGVQD (reference sequence).

The chain links TRBV12-3 or TRBV12-4 to TRBJ1-1; no definite D call. V was pared by 3 bases and J by 4 bases, with 9 bases between. The length of the CDR3 is 13 residues. Written as DNA, the CDR3 is TGTGCCAGCAGTTTCCTTGAAGGCACTGAAGCTTTCTTT. Residues: CASSFLEGTEAFF.

This chain links TRBV19 with TRBJ1-2; TRBD1 agrees at 7 bases. With V trimmed by 3 bases and J by 4 bases, 2 bases remained unmatched. Looked up from germline, CDR1 is LNHDA and CDR2 is SQIVND (reference sequence). CDR3 size: 13 residues. This CDR3 reads CASSIGTAYGYTF. As DNA, the CDR3 is TGTGCCAGTAGTATCGGGACAGCCTATGGCTACACCTTC.

J is TRBJ2-7 and V is TRBV9; tentative D call: TRBD2 (5 bases). Germline V lookup: CDR1 SGDLS, CDR2 YYNGEE. V was cut by 3 bases and J by 7 bases, with 14 bases left in between. CDR3 length: 13 residues. The CDR3 protein is CASSGMGVGEQYF. The CDR3 coding sequence is TGTGCCAGCAGCGGAATGGGAGTGGGAGAGCAGTACTTC.

The chain links TRBV2 to TRBJ1-5; 11 bases line up with TRBD1. V was pared by 8 bases and J by 11 bases, with 14 bases of the junction left unmatched. The length of the CDR3 is 15 residues. Germline CDR1 SNHLY, CDR2 FYNNEI. CDR3: CASSSAGTGGRSQHF. CDR3 in DNA: TGTGCCAGCTCATCCGCAGGGACAGGGGGTAGGTCCCAGCATTTT.

This clonotype appeared many times. The V call is TRBV12-3 or TRBV12-4, the J call TRBJ1-1; no definite D call. V was trimmed by 6 bases and J by 2 bases, leaving 10 bases between them. CDR3 size: 13 residues. Here the CDR3 reads CASSSDGNTEAFF. The CDR3 bases are TGTGCCAGCAGCTCGGACGGAAACACTGAAGCTTTCTTT.

This clonotype has only one observation. This rearrangement joins TRBV12-3 or TRBV12-4 to TRBJ1-1; D is unclear. This CDR3 has 15 amino acids. Trimming shortened V by 1 base and J by 1 base, and 10 bases separated the two germline ends. Here the CDR3 DNA reads TGTGCCAGCAGTTTAGACAGCTTCACGAACACTGAAGCTTTCTTT. Amino acids: CASSLDSFTNTEAFF.

The chain joins TRBV9 to TRBJ1-1, with a weak D call TRBD1 (5 bases). Trimming shortened V by 3 bases and J by 0 bases, and 9 bases separated the two germline ends. The CDR3 totals 14 residues. The germline CDR1 and CDR2 sequences are SGDLS and YYNGEE. The CDR3 protein is CASSAGRLNTEAFF. DNA for the CDR3: TGTGCCAGCAGCGCGGGACGTCTGAACACTGAAGCTTTCTTT.